The clone carrying this T cell receptor beta chain was observed many times. The antigen is not known. One junction end disagrees with the germline gene, perhaps due to a read error. This sample was included in a study of Graves' ophthalmopathy and Graves' hyperthyroidism. Whole-study results and caveats: Researchers report that a 13-signature model separated ophthalmopathy from stable hyperthyroidism, posting roughly 90% sensitivity and roughly 83% specificity.

The CDR3 totals 16 residues. Germline CDR1 and CDR2: SGHAT and FQNNGV. TCR beta CDR3 amplification used RNA transcripts. Investigators did first-round RT-PCR with HTBI primers, then second-round multiplex PCR. A single record per CDR3 protein comes from TCRdb applying MiXCR to the multiplex PCR reads. The sample includes about 390,000 distinct CDR3 sequences, approximately 18% of them seen just once. Pregnancy or lactation, uncontrolled infections and other autoimmune diseases were grounds for excluding patients. It was on clinical symptoms, serum thyroxine, TRAb, thyroid ultrasound and orbital computed tomography that diagnosis relied.

The sample taken for sequencing was peripheral blood. This TCR derives from an adult woman with stable Graves' hyperthyroidism. The gene calls are TRBV11-2 and TRBJ2-2; D remains unclear. The CDR3 DNA reads as TGTGTCAGCAGCTTAGATCCCGGCTATTACACCGGGGAGCTGTTTTTT. Translated, it gives CVSSLDPGYYTGELFF.